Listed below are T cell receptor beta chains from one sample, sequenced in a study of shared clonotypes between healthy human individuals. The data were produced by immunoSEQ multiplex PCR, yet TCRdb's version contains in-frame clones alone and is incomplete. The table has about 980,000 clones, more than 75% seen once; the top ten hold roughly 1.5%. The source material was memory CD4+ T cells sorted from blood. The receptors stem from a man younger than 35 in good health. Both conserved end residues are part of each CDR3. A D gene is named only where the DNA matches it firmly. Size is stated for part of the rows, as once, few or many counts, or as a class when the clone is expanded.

TGTGCCAGCAGTTTAGCCTCTTACAATGAGCAGTTCTTC	CASSLASYNEQFF	.	13	.	TRBJ2-1	TRBV28
TGTGCCAGCTCACCACCGGCCGCTACAAACAATGAGCAGTTCTTC	CASSPPAATNNEQFF	many	15	.	TRBJ2-1	TRBV18
TGCGCCAGCAGCTTGGAGGCGCAGGGAAATAATTCACCCCTCCACTTT	CASSLEAQGNNSPLHF	.	16	.	TRBJ1-6	TRBV5-1
TGTGCCAGCAGTTCCAACTACAGGGGAGGACAGCCCCAGCATTTT	CASSSNYRGGQPQHF	.	15	TRBD1	TRBJ1-5	TRBV28
TGTGCCAGCACCCGACATCCCACCCAAGAGACCCAGTACTTC	CASTRHPTQETQYF	.	14	.	TRBJ2-5	TRBV9
TGTGCCAGCAGCTTAGGACAGGGCTATGATGGCTACACCTTC	CASSLGQGYDGYTF	.	14	TRBD1	TRBJ1-2	TRBV7-2
TGCGCCAGCAGTGAGGTGACAGTTACGTTGAACACTGAAGCTTTCTTT	CASSEVTVTLNTEAFF	.	16	.	TRBJ1-1	TRBV10-2
TGTGCCAGCAGCCGGACAGGGCCTCGAAACACCATATATTTT	CASSRTGPRNTIYF	few	14	TRBD1	TRBJ1-3	TRBV5-6
TGTGCCAGCAGCAAATACGTCAGCTCTGGGGCCAACGTCCTGACTTTC	CASSKYVSSGANVLTF	.	16	.	TRBJ2-6	TRBV21-1
TGTGCCAGCAGCATCGGACAGGGTGAAGCTTTCTTT	CASSIGQGEAFF	many	12	TRBD1	TRBJ1-1	TRBV7-9
TGCGCCAGCAGCTTCTCAGGCGGGCCTTCGGAGACCCAGTACTTC	CASSFSGGPSETQYF	.	15	.	TRBJ2-5	TRBV5-1
TGTGCCAGCAGCTTGCTCGGAGCAGGGAGCCCCTACGAGCAGTACTTC	CASSLLGAGSPYEQYF	once	16	.	TRBJ2-7	TRBV5-4
TGCGCCAGCAGCATTGAGGGCAGTGGTGGAAACACCATATATTTT	CASSIEGSGGNTIYF	.	15	.	TRBJ1-3	TRBV5-1
TGCGCCAGCAGCTTCGGACAGGGGGGCACTGAAGCTTTCTTT	CASSFGQGGTEAFF	.	14	TRBD1	TRBJ1-1	TRBV5-1
TGTGCCAGTCCCGTCGGCGGTTATGGCTACACCTTC	CASPVGGYGYTF	.	12	.	TRBJ1-2	TRBV19
TGTGCCTGGAGTCGCGGGGAGCCCCAGCATTTT	CAWSRGEPQHF	.	11	.	TRBJ1-5	TRBV30
TGTGCCAGCATAGTGGGACGGGGCGTGACCCAGTACTTC	CASIVGRGVTQYF	.	13	.	TRBJ2-5	TRBV2
TGTGCCAGCAGCTTAAGGGATCAGCCCCAGCATTTT	CASSLRDQPQHF	many	12	.	TRBJ1-5	TRBV7-2
TGTGCCAGCACTCCTACCCAAGGCACAGCCTACGAGCAGTACTTC	CASTPTQGTAYEQYF	.	15	.	TRBJ2-7	TRBV18
TGTGCCACCAGCAGAGACTACATGGCCGAGCAGTACTTC	CATSRDYMAEQYF	.	13	.	TRBJ2-7	TRBV15
TGTGCCAGCAGTGACGGCGGGGGGTATAATGAGCAGTTCTTC	CASSDGGGYNEQFF	.	14	TRBD2	TRBJ2-1	TRBV2
TGCGCCAGCAGCTTGGCCGGGGGAAATCAGCCCCAGCATTTT	CASSLAGGNQPQHF	.	14	.	TRBJ1-5	TRBV5-1
TGTGCCAGCAGCTTGACAGGGGGCCACACTGAAGCTTTCTTT	CASSLTGGHTEAFF	.	14	TRBD1	TRBJ1-1	TRBV7-2
TGCGCCAGCAGTGATGAGGGCTACCTCCAAGAGACCCAGTACTTC	CASSDEGYLQETQYF	.	15	.	TRBJ2-5	TRBV10-2
TGCGCCAGCAGCTCGGACAGGGGAAATGAGCAGTTCTTC	CASSSDRGNEQFF	.	13	TRBD1	TRBJ2-1	TRBV5-1
TGTGCCAGCAGTTTTTTTTTCACAGGGAGCACAGATACGCAGTATTTT	CASSFFFTGSTDTQYF	.	16	.	TRBJ2-3	TRBV27
TGCGCCAGCAGCCAAGAGAGCCCGACCTCTGGAAACACCATATATTTT	CASSQESPTSGNTIYF	.	16	.	TRBJ1-3	TRBV4-3
TGTGCCAGCTCACCACCGGGGAAAGAGACCCAGTACTTC	CASSPPGKETQYF	.	13	.	TRBJ2-5	TRBV18
TGTGCCAGCAGTCAGGGGGACTCGGTGGGCCAAGAGACCCAGTACTTC	CASSQGDSVGQETQYF	.	16	.	TRBJ2-5	TRBV6-6
TGCGCCAGCAGGACCCGGGACAACTCCTACGAGCAGTACTTC	CASRTRDNSYEQYF	.	14	.	TRBJ2-7	TRBV10-1